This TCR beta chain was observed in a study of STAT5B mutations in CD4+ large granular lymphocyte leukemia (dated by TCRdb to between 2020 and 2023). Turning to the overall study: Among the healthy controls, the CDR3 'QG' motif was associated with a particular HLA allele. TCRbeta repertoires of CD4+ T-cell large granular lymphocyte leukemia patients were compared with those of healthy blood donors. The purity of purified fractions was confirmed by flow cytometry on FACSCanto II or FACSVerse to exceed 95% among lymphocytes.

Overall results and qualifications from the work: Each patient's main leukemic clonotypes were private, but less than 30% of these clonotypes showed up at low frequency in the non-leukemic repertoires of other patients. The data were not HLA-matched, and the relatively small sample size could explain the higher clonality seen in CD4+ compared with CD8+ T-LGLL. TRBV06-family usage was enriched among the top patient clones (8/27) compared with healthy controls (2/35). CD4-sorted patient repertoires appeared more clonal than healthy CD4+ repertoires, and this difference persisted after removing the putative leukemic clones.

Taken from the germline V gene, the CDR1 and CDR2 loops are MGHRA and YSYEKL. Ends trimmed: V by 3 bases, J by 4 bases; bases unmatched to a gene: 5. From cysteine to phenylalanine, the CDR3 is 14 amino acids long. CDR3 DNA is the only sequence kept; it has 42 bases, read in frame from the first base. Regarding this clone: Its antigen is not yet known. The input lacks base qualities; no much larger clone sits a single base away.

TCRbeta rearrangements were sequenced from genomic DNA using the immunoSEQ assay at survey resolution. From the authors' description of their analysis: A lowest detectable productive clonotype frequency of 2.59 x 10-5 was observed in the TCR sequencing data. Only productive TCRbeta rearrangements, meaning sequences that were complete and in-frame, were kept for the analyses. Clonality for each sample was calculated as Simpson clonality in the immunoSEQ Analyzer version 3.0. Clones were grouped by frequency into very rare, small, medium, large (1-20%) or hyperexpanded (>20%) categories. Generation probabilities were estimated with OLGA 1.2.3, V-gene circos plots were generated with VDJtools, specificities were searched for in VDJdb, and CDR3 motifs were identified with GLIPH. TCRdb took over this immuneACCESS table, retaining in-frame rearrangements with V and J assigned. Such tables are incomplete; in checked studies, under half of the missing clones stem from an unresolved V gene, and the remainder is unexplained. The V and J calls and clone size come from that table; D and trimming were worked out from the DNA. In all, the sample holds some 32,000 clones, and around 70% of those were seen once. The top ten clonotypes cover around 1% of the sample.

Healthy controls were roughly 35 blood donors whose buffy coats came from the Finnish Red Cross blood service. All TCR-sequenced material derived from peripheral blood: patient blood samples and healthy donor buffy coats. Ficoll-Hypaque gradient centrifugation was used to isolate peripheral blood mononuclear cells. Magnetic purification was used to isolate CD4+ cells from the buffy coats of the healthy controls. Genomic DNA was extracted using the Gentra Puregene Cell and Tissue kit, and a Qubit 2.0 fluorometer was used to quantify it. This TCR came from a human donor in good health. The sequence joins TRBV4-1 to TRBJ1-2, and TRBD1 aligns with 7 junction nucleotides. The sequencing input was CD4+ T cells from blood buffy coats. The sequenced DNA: TGCGCCAGCAGCCAGGGGACAGAAGGCTATGGCTACACCTTC. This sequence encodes CASSQGTEGYGYTF.